The 27 T cell receptor beta chains given below trace back to one sample, sequenced in a study of beta chain features in type 1 diabetes. Investigators reverse transcribed all isolated RNA, so they sequenced expressed TCRB transcripts. Using immunoSEQ multiplex PCR, the repertoire was profiled, and TCRdb retains in-frame clones only, with some absent. The repertoire holds roughly 450,000 clones, more than 9.5% seen once, with approximately 0.045% in the top ten. The specimen sequenced was naive CD4+ T cells from blood. The origin of the receptors is a woman between 18 and 30 years old in good health.

This clone has a handful of counts. The chain recombines TRBV7-2 with TRBJ2-5; D remains ambiguous. Germline V gene sequence: CDR1 SGHTA, CDR2 FQGNSA. The CDR3 loop spans 13 amino acids. Trimming cost V 8 bases and J 10 bases, with 20 bases left between them. The CDR3 DNA is TGTGCCAGCCGTTCACAGCCGGGCTCTCACCAGTACTTC. Its translation: CASRSQPGSHQYF.

The chain links TRBV20-1 to TRBJ2-3, with D possibly TRBD1 on 6 matching bases. V was shortened by 6 bases and J by 5 bases, with 9 bases between the two germline ends. The germline V gene encodes CDR1 DFQATT and CDR2 SNEGSKA (reference sequence). This CDR3 is 11 amino acids long. In nucleotides, the CDR3 is TGCAGTGCCGTACAGGGAGATACGCAGTATTTT. It encodes CSAVQGDTQYF.

This clone was counted between two and nine times. This chain joins TRBV7-9 and TRBJ1-4; 9 nucleotides align to TRBD1. CDR3 size: 15 residues. Trimming at V came to 5 bases and at J to 8 bases, leaving 9 bases not matched to a gene. Germline V gene data show CDR1 as SEHNR and CDR2 as FQNEAQ (reference sequence). The CDR3 loop reads CASSPGQGQREKLFF. CDR3 sequence (DNA): TGTGCCAGCAGCCCGGGACAGGGTCAAAGAGAAAAACTGTTTTTT.

In its sample, this clone was seen a few times. V gene TRBV7-2 combines with J gene TRBJ2-7, with D perhaps matching TRBD1 or TRBD2 (5 bases each). The CDR3 has 15 amino acids. Germline V CDR1 and CDR2: SGHTA, FQGNSA. V was cut by 3 bases and J by 3 bases, with 15 bases left in between. The DNA of the CDR3 is TGTGCCAGCAGCTTCGATGGGGCAGGGAGCTACGAGCAGTACGTC. Protein sequence: CASSFDGAGSYEQYV.

This clone was observed a handful of times. The genes are TRBV18 and TRBJ2-7, with 11 bases that match TRBD2. V lost 3 bases, J lost 2 bases, and 9 bases stayed unmatched. Per germline, CDR1 KGHSH and CDR2 LQKENI. This CDR3 region has 17 residues. DNA for the CDR3: TGTGCCAGCTCACCTGGACTAGCGGGCAATCTTCCCTACGAGCAGTACTTC. It yields the protein CASSPGLAGNLPYEQYF.

The CDR3 here is CASSSSSSYEQYV. CDR3 bases: TGTGCCAGCAGCTCATCGAGCTCCTACGAGCAGTACGTC. The chain links TRBV28 to TRBJ2-7; no definite D call. CDR1 is MDHEN and CDR2 is SYDVKM in the germline V gene. With 6 bases removed from V and 0 bases from J, the gap between germline ends came to 9 bases. This CDR3 contains 13 residues.

A few counts support this clone. The genes are TRBV7-3 and TRBJ2-5; D is possibly TRBD1 or TRBD2 (5 bases each). The germline V gene encodes CDR1 SGHTA and CDR2 FQGTGA. V was trimmed by 5 bases and J by 5 bases, leaving 12 bases between them. There are 13 residues in the CDR3. The CDR3: CASSPRGLETQYF. The CDR3 DNA reads as TGTGCCAGCAGCCCGAGGGGTCTCGAGACCCAGTACTTC. Together with reference TRBV7-3 and TRBJ2-5, the CDR3 gives the full variable domain: GAGVSQTPSNKVTEKGKYVELRCDPISGHTALYWYRQSLGQGPEFLIYFQGTGAADDSGLPNDRFFAVRPEGSVSTLKIQRTERGDSAVYLCASSPRGLETQYFGPGTRLLVL.

This clone turned up a few times. This chain uses TRBV14 with TRBJ2-7; D is unclear. Trimming stripped 1 base from V and 0 bases from J, with 10 bases between. The CDR3 has 15 residues. Germline V gene lookup returns CDR1 SGHDN and CDR2 FVKESK. CDR3 coding DNA: TGTGCCAGCAGCCAAGCGCGGTACGGCTCCTACGAGCAGTACGTC. It yields the protein CASSQARYGSYEQYV.

The V gene is TRBV25-1, the J gene TRBJ2-6; TRBD1 aligns across 9 bases. The CDR3 extends over 18 amino acids. Germline CDR1 is MGHDK and CDR2 is SYGVNS. J lost 0 bases, V lost 5 bases, and 8 bases had no gene match. The CDR3 spells CASSRPGQGLSGANVLTF. The CDR3 bases are TGTGCCAGCAGTCGTCCGGGACAGGGCCTCTCTGGGGCCAACGTCCTGACTTTC.

This clone was counted between two and nine times. The J gene is TRBJ1-1, the V gene TRBV4-1; the D is unclear. With 1 base removed from V and 8 bases from J, the gap between germline ends came to 11 bases. Germline V gene lookup returns CDR1 MGHRA and CDR2 YSYEKL. The CDR3 sequence is 13 residues long. The CDR3 DNA sequence: TGCGCCAGCAGCCAAGTAGGTCAGCGCGAAGCTTTCTTT. Translated, it gives CASSQVGQREAFF.

This clone occurred a few times. The chain recombines TRBV7-2 with TRBJ2-4; a weak D match, TRBD2 (6 bases). Germline lookup yields CDR1 SGHTA and CDR2 FQGNSA. Trimming removed 5 bases from V and 5 bases from J, with 25 bases in between. The CDR3 loop spans 18 amino acids. The CDR3 bases are TGTGCCAGCAGCATCAGAGGAGGAGGGAGGCGCGGGGAAAACATTCAGTACTTC. Translating gives CASSIRGGGRRGENIQYF. Filled out from reference TRBV7-2 and TRBJ2-4, the complete variable domain reads GAGVSQSPSNKVTEKGKDVELRCDPISGHTALYWYRQSLGQGLEFLIYFQGNSAPDKSGLPSDRFSAERTGGSVSTLTIQRTQQEDSAVYLCASSIRGGGRRGENIQYFGAGTRLSVL.

The rearrangement joins TRBV7-2 to TRBJ1-4; D uncertain. Germline CDR1 reads SGHTA; CDR2 reads FQGNSA. The CDR3 covers 15 residues. V gave up 4 bases and J gave up 9 bases, with 18 bases separating them. CDR3 sequence: CASSSSGDTAQKLFF. CDR3 nucleotides: TGTGCCAGCAGCTCCTCTGGCGACACCGCCCAAAAACTGTTTTTT. The complete variable domain, with remaining parts taken from reference TRBV7-2 and TRBJ1-4, reads GAGVSQSPSNKVTEKGKDVELRCDPISGHTALYWYRQSLGQGLEFLIYFQGNSAPDKSGLPSDRFSAERTGGSVSTLTIQRTQQEDSAVYLCASSSSGDTAQKLFFGSGTQLSVL.

This clone showed up just a few times. V is TRBV5-4 and J is TRBJ2-3; a possible D gene is TRBD2 (5 bases). In germline, CDR1 is SGHNT, CDR2 YYREEE (reference sequence). Trimming took 1 base from V and 2 from J, leaving 14 bases between them. This CDR3 is built from 16 residues. The CDR3 reads CASSLFVGLSTDTQYF. CDR3 bases: TGTGCCAGCAGCTTGTTTGTTGGACTTTCCACAGATACGCAGTATTTT.

The rearrangement links TRBV7-2 to TRBJ2-2; no clear D gene. V was trimmed by 5 bases and J by 3 bases, leaving 13 bases between them. The CDR3 consists of 15 residues. Germline CDR1 reads SGHTA; CDR2 reads FQGNSA. The chain's CDR3 is CASSPRADHTGELFF. For the CDR3, the DNA is TGTGCCAGCAGCCCAAGGGCAGACCACACCGGGGAGCTGTTTTTT.

The V and J genes are TRBV2 and TRBJ2-6, with a weak D call TRBD1 (6 bases). Germline lookup yields CDR1 SNHLY and CDR2 FYNNEI. V lost 4 bases, J lost 2 bases, and 9 bases lay in between. The CDR3 extends over 15 amino acids. This CDR3 reads CASSVAGAGANVLTF. For the CDR3, the DNA is TGTGCCAGCAGTGTAGCAGGGGCTGGGGCCAACGTCCTGACTTTC.

The CDR3 loop reads CASSFRKDRASNEQFF. CDR3 coding DNA: TGTGCCAGCAGCTTTAGGAAAGACAGGGCTAGCAATGAGCAGTTCTTC. This chain links TRBV5-5 with TRBJ2-1; 7 bases align to TRBD1. Trimming removed 2 bases from V and 6 bases from J; junction bases left unmatched: 11. Per germline, CDR1 SGHKS and CDR2 YYEKEE (reference sequence). CDR3 length: 16 residues.

This CDR3 reads CASSPGQGLYNEQFF. The CDR3 DNA reads TGCGCCAGCAGCCCGGGACAGGGACTTTACAATGAGCAGTTCTTC. V is TRBV4-3 and J is TRBJ2-1; TRBD1 matches 9 bases. The CDR3 spans 15 residues. V was clipped by 4 bases and J by 4 bases; unmatched bases: 5. From germline, CDR1 is LGHNA and CDR2 YSLEER.

V is TRBV9 and J is TRBJ2-7, with D possibly being TRBD2 (5 bases). V gave up 0 bases and J gave up 7 bases, with 17 bases separating them. The germline CDR1 and CDR2 sequences are SGDLS and YYNGEE. The CDR3 extends over 15 amino acids. CDR3 sequence reads: CASSVGPAADVEQYF. The CDR3 DNA is TGTGCCAGCAGCGTAGGGCCAGCGGCTGATGTTGAGCAGTACTTC.

Details on this clone: Since a much larger clone is just one base distant, this may be a read error. Other DNA sequences of this sample code for an identical CDR3. The chain couples TRBV7-2 to TRBJ2-3; D uncertain. V gave up 6 bases and J gave up 2 bases, with 3 bases separating them. The CDR3 length is 11 residues. Germline CDR1 and CDR2: SGHTA and FQGNSA. The CDR3 region is CASSFTDTQYF. The DNA of the CDR3 is TGTGCCAGCAGTTTCACAGATACGCAGTATTTT. Using reference TRBV7-2 and TRBJ2-3 for the parts outside the CDR3, the full variable domain is GAGVSQSPSNKVTEKGKDVELRCDPISGHTALYWYRQSLGQGLEFLIYFQGNSAPDKSGLPSDRFSAERTGGSVSTLTIQRTQQEDSAVYLCASSFTDTQYFGPGTRLTVL.

J is TRBJ2-1 and V is TRBV14; no clear D. Trimming pared 4 bases from V and 0 bases from J, leaving 10 bases between. CDR1 is SGHDN and CDR2 is FVKESK in the germline V gene. The CDR3 runs 15 residues. CDR3 protein: CASSPARNSYNEQFF. CDR3 coding DNA: TGTGCCAGCAGCCCCGCCAGGAACTCCTACAATGAGCAGTTCTTC.

This clone was picked up many times. The V and J genes are TRBV7-2 and TRBJ2-4; D unclear. The germline CDR1 and CDR2 sequences are SGHTA and FQGNSA. V was clipped by 5 bases and J by 7 bases, with 9 bases between them. The CDR3 has 12 residues. The CDR3 bases are TGTGCCAGCAGCCCAAATGGGAACATTCAGTACTTC. Translation: CASSPNGNIQYF.

The CDR3 protein is CASNLAGSTDTQYF. As DNA, the CDR3 is TGTGCCAGCAACCTAGCGGGGTCCACAGATACGCAGTATTTT. The chain joins TRBV2 to TRBJ2-3; 9 bases are a match to TRBD2. Germline V gene lookup returns CDR1 SNHLY and CDR2 FYNNEI. The CDR3 runs to 14 residues. The J segment lost 2 bases and the V segment lost 7 bases, leaving 4 bases of the junction unmatched.

The table lists this clone with a few counts. The chain uses TRBV18 and TRBJ2-4; 9 bases map to TRBD1. Trimming took 5 bases from V and 0 from J; bases not matched to a gene: 2. This CDR3 contains 15 residues. Germline loops: CDR1 KGHSH, CDR2 LQKENI. The CDR3 bases are TGTGCCAGCTCAACAGGGGGCAAAGCCAAAAACATTCAGTACTTC. It codes for CASSTGGKAKNIQYF.

This chain uses TRBV5-8 with TRBJ2-4; D remains unclear. This CDR3 is 17 amino acids long. Germline V CDR1 and CDR2: SGHTS, YDEGEE. Trimming removed 1 base from V and 0 bases from J, with 14 bases in between. The CDR3 loop is CASSLIIRSLAKNIQYF. CDR3 nucleotide sequence: TGTGCCAGCAGCTTGATTATCAGAAGCCTAGCCAAAAACATTCAGTACTTC.

The chain has TRBV25-1 and TRBJ1-2; D remains ambiguous. CDR1 MGHDK and CDR2 SYGVNS come from the germline V gene. The germline V and J ends were trimmed by 5 bases and 2 bases, with 3 bases remaining between them. This CDR3 region has 11 residues. The CDR3 protein is CASSINYGYTF. The DNA for the CDR3 is TGTGCCAGCAGTATCAACTATGGCTACACCTTC.

This clone came up many times. The CDR3 protein is CATSREDGPYEQYV. CDR3 DNA sequence: TGTGCCACCAGCAGAGAAGACGGCCCCTACGAGCAGTACGTC. This chain joins TRBV15 and TRBJ2-7, with no clear D. Trimming took 0 bases from V and 2 from J, leaving 8 bases between them. Germline CDR1 reads LNHNV; CDR2 reads YYDKDF (reference sequence). CDR3 length equals 14 residues.

This clone was observed a few times. The genes are TRBV29-1 and TRBJ2-3; 9 nucleotides agree with TRBD2. V trimming: 3 bases; J trimming: 2 bases; junction bases outside the gene matches: 3. The length of the CDR3 is 14 residues. CDR1 SQVTM and CDR2 ANQGSEA come from the germline V gene. Here the CDR3 DNA reads TGCAGCGTTGAGAGCGGGAGGTTCACAGATACGCAGTATTTT. Translating gives CSVESGRFTDTQYF.